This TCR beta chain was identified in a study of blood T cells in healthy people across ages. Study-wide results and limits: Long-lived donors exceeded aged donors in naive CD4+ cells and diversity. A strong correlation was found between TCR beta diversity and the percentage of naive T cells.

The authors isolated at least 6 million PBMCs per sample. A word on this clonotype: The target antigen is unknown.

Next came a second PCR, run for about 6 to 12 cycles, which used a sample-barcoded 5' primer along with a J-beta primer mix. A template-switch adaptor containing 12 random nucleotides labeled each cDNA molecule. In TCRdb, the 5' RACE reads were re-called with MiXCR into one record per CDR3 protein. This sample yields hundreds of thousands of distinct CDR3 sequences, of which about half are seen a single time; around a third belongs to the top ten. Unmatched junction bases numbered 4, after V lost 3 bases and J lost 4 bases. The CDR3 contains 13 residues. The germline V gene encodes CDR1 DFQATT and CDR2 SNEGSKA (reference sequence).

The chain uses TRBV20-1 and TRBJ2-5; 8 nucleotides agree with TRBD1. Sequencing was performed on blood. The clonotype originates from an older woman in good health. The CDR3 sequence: CSASVGTGETQYF. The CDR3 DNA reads TGCAGTGCTAGCGTCGGGACAGGAGAGACCCAGTACTTC.